The TCR beta chain under discussion was sequenced for a study of blood T cell repertoires in COVID-19. The CDR3 length is 16 residues. V lost 6 bases to trimming and J lost 0 bases; unmatched junction nucleotides: 4. Per the germline V gene, CDR1 is SGHAT and CDR2 is FQNNGV. Original data processing: Cell counts per sample came from amplifying reference gene primers. Clones were sequenced by immunoSEQ multiplex PCR, and TCRdb holds only the in-frame ones, with some missing. That table supplies the V and J calls and clone size; D and trimming were determined from the DNA. Of 88,000 or so clones detected, roughly 77% appear once; the ten largest clones hold 20% to 25%.

The specimen sequenced was peripheral blood. The V and J genes are TRBV11-2 and TRBJ2-5; the match to TRBD2 covers 13 bases. The sequence derives from a human donor in a cohort sampled during active COVID-19. CDR3 coding DNA: TGTGCCAGCAGTCTCGGACTAGCGGGGGACCAAGAGACCCAGTACTTC. It is translated as CASSLGLAGDQETQYF.